This TCR beta chain was recorded in a study of regulatory T cells in long-lasting Graves disease. TCR beta libraries were built with iRepertoire HTBI primers and Arm-PCR of CDR3 regions. TCRdb re-called the multiplex PCR reads with MiXCR, one entry per CDR3 protein. The table includes hundreds of thousands of distinct CDR3 sequences, roughly 13% detected once. Time point of the sample: newly diagnosed GD, antithyroid drugs for less than 3 months. PBMC-extracted RNA yielded the TCR library. This clonotype was picked up many times. The data also belong to a second study, concerning T cells in Graves' hyperthyroidism and ophthalmopathy. That paper adds: Uncontrolled infection, other autoimmune disease, pregnancy or lactation barred patients from enrollment.

Sequencing was performed on peripheral blood mononuclear cells (PBMCs), taken at new diagnosis, from a patient treated with antithyroid drugs. The sequence was collected from a man aged 25 to 45 with Graves disease.

The CDR3 region has the DNA TGCAGTGCTAGAGGAAGAGCGGGAGGGTACAATGAGCAGTTCTTC. Its protein product is CSARGRAGGYNEQFF. The rearrangement uses TRBV20-1 and TRBJ2-1; 10 nucleotides align to TRBD2. Germline V gene data show CDR1 as DFQATT and CDR2 as SNEGSKA (reference sequence). V was clipped by 1 base and J by 4 bases; unmatched bases: 4. The CDR3 length is 15 residues.